One and the same sample provided the 17 T cell receptor beta chains below, sequenced in a study of blood T cell repertoires in COVID-19 (dated by TCRdb to about 2020). Library preparation employed the immunoSEQ multiplex PCR assay. Held by TCRdb, this immuneACCESS table contains in-frame sequences only and omits some clones. Under half of the omission traces to an unresolved V gene where checked; the cause of the rest is unknown. This sample comprises around 100,000 clones, 70% to 90% of them detected only once. Clones ranked in the top ten supply 3.1% of the sample. The sequenced sample consisted of peripheral blood. The receptors come from a man aged 50-59 years in a cohort sampled during active COVID-19.

V usage is TRBV5-1 and J usage is TRBJ2-5, with D tentatively TRBD2 (5 bases). The CDR3 is made up of 13 amino acids. In germline, CDR1 is SGHRS, CDR2 YFSETQ. The germline V and J ends were trimmed by 3 bases and 5 bases, with 11 bases remaining between them. CDR3 nucleotide sequence: TGCGCCAGCAGCTCGCCGGGGATGGAGACCCAGTACTTC. Translation: CASSSPGMETQYF.

The V call is TRBV19, the J call TRBJ1-5, with 7 bases fitting TRBD1. Germline CDR1 is LNHDA and CDR2 is SQIVND (reference sequence). This CDR3 is 15 amino acids long. The junction had 9 bases not matched to a gene; V was cut back by 4 bases and J by 6 bases. The CDR3 loop is CASSTEATGSQPQHF. In DNA form, the CDR3 reads TGTGCCAGTAGTACGGAGGCGACAGGGAGTCAGCCCCAGCATTTT.

This sequence joins TRBV27 and TRBJ2-7; D possibly corresponds to TRBD1 (6 bases). V lost 8 bases to trimming and J lost 2 bases, with 16 bases between them. CDR1 MNHEY and CDR2 SMNVEV come from the germline V gene (reference sequence). This CDR3 is 14 amino acids long. CDR3 in amino acids: CASSVAQGTYEQYF. In DNA, the CDR3 is TGTGCCAGCTCGGTTGCACAGGGTACCTACGAGCAGTACTTC.

This chain uses TRBV21-1 with TRBJ2-5; the DNA was not used to check the table's D call, TRBD2. TRBV21-1 is deemed a pseudogene. The CDR3 has 15 residues. CDR3 residues: CASSNLRSKQETQYF. Here the CDR3 DNA reads TGTGCCAGCAGCAACTTAAGGAGCAAACAAGAGACCCAGTACTTC.

The chain recombines TRBV3-1 (or the pseudogene TRBV3-2) with TRBJ2-3; TRBD2 agrees at 10 bases. Germline V lookup: CDR1 LGHDT, CDR2 YNNKEL (reference sequence). Trimming cost V 4 bases and J 2 bases; bases outside gene matches: 3. The CDR3 runs to 15 residues. The CDR3, as DNA: TGTGCCAGCAGCCTAGCGGGGGGAGACACAGATACGCAGTATTTT. Translating gives CASSLAGGDTDTQYF.

The rearrangement uses TRBV2 and TRBJ2-5, with 8 bases that match TRBD2. Per germline, CDR1 SNHLY and CDR2 FYNNEI. The CDR3 has 15 residues. V was clipped by 7 bases and J by 4 bases; unmatched bases: 11. The CDR3 DNA follows: TGTGCCAGCAAGGACGGGGGGGCCGGATCAGAGACCCAGTACTTC. It codes for CASKDGGAGSETQYF.

V gene TRBV11-3 combines with J gene TRBJ2-3; no firm D call. V was shortened by 1 base and J by 3 bases, with 8 bases between the two germline ends. The CDR3 runs 14 residues. The germline V gene encodes CDR1 SGHNT and CDR2 YENEEA. The CDR3 protein is CASSLGGYTDTQYF. The CDR3 DNA sequence: TGTGCCAGCAGCTTAGGCGGATATACAGATACGCAGTATTTT.

J is TRBJ1-1 and V is TRBV5-8, with TRBD1 matching over 9 bases. V shed 4 bases and J 5 bases; nucleotides not matched to a gene: 6. Germline lookup yields CDR1 SGHTS and CDR2 YDEGEE. This CDR3 is 14 amino acids long. CDR3 region: CASSLGTGRTEAFF. The CDR3 region has the DNA TGTGCCAGCAGCCTCGGGACAGGGAGAACTGAAGCTTTCTTT. Variable domain in full (rest from reference TRBV5-8 and TRBJ1-1): EAGVTQSPTHLIKTRGQQATLRCSPISGHTSVYWYQQALGLGLQFLLWYDEGEERNRGNFPPRFSGRQFPNYSSELNVNALELEDSALYLCASSLGTGRTEAFFGQGTRLTVV.

The gene calls are TRBV29-1 and TRBJ1-1, with D unresolved. The CDR3 extends over 10 amino acids. Deletions cut 4 bases from V and 10 bases from J, with 10 bases between. The germline CDR1 and CDR2 sequences are SQVTM and ANQGSEA. This CDR3 is CSVVREVAFF. DNA of the CDR3: TGCAGCGTTGTCCGGGAAGTAGCTTTCTTT.

The chain combines TRBV6-5 with TRBJ2-1, with 7 nucleotides matching TRBD2. The length of the CDR3 is 13 residues. V was clipped by 8 bases and J by 5 bases; unmatched bases: 6. Germline V gives CDR1 MNHEY, CDR2 SVGAGI. In DNA, the CDR3 is TGTGCCAGCGAGGGAGGGGCTAACAATGAGCAGTTCTTC. Its translation is CASEGGANNEQFF.

This clone was recorded only once. The rearrangement links TRBV5-1 to TRBJ2-7; TRBD1 aligns across 11 bases. The V and J ends lost 4 bases and 5 bases, in that order; junction bases with no gene match: 5. Germline CDR1 is SGHRS and CDR2 is YFSETQ. The CDR3 sequence is 14 residues long. The CDR3 here is CASSPGQGVHEQYF. The CDR3 DNA sequence: TGCGCCAGCAGCCCGGGACAGGGGGTCCACGAGCAGTACTTC.

The chain is built from TRBV27 and TRBJ2-1, with D possibly matching TRBD1 (5 bases). CDR1 MNHEY and CDR2 SMNVEV come from the germline V gene (reference sequence). CDR3 length: 12 residues. Between the trimmed V and J ends, which lost 8 bases and 11 bases, there was a span of 16 bases. The CDR3 loop reads CASRQGPRQQFF. The CDR3 coding sequence is TGTGCCAGCCGCCAGGGCCCCCGGCAGCAGTTCTTC.

The chain has TRBV7-2 and TRBJ2-2; D not resolved. V lost 5 bases and J lost 4, with 5 bases in between. The length of the CDR3 is 12 residues. The V gene's germline CDR1 is SGHTA and CDR2 FQGNSA. The CDR3 here is CASSGATGELFF. The CDR3 bases are TGTGCCAGCAGCGGAGCCACCGGGGAGCTGTTTTTT.

The CDR3 DNA reads TGTGCCAGCAGTGATGTAGGTACGGCGGGAAACACCGGGGAGCTGTTTTTT. Residues: CASSDVGTAGNTGELFF. This chain connects TRBV6-2 or TRBV6-3 to TRBJ2-2; D might be TRBD2 (6 bases). Germline V CDR1 and CDR2: MNHEY, SVGEGT. This CDR3 contains 17 residues. The V end lost 5 bases, the J end lost 2 bases, and 18 bases lay between the germline ends.

V and J are TRBV2 and TRBJ2-5; 8 bases fit TRBD2. After removal of 8 bases from V and 5 bases from J, the junction contained 7 bases not matched to a gene. CDR3 length: 13 amino acids. CDR1 SNHLY and CDR2 FYNNEI come from the germline V gene. The CDR3 bases are TGTGCCAGCTTGGCGGGGGGATGGGAGACCCAGTACTTC. Amino acid sequence: CASLAGGWETQYF. Based on the CDR3 plus reference TRBV2 and TRBJ2-5, the full variable domain is EPEVTQTPSHQVTQMGQEVILRCVPISNHLYFYWYRQILGQKVEFLVSFYNNEISEKSEIFDDQFSVERPDGSNFTLKIRSTKLEDSAMYFCASLAGGWETQYFGPGTRLLVL.

The CDR3 is CASSPSDRGRPGAFF. In DNA, the CDR3 is TGTGCCAGCAGTCCCTCGGACAGGGGTCGCCCAGGAGCTTTCTTT. The rearrangement links TRBV6-6 to TRBJ1-1; TRBD1 matches 9 bases. This CDR3 comprises 15 residues. The V gene's germline CDR1 is MNHNY and CDR2 SVGAGI (reference sequence). V gave up 5 bases and J gave up 10 bases; unmatched junction bases: 14.

This clone was observed once. The chain is built from TRBV13 and TRBJ1-1, with 8 bases matching TRBD1. The CDR3 totals 15 residues. The germline V gene encodes CDR1 PRHDT and CDR2 FYEKMQ (reference sequence). The V gene end was trimmed by 1 base and the J gene end by 2 bases; junction bases not matched to a gene: 3. CDR3 in DNA: TGTGCCAGCAGCTTAGCTGACAGGGGAAACACTGAAGCTTTCTTT. Its translation: CASSLADRGNTEAFF.